This TCR beta chain was captured in a study of PD-1 blockade in classical Hodgkin lymphoma. Study overall: Patients were treated with nivolumab at 3 mg/kg, and this was given intravenously every 2 weeks. General study results and limits: The CD4+ diversity rise by C4D1 was clearest in complete responders. Partial responders and progressors had significantly lower baseline TCR diversity. The drivers behind the repertoire differences, possibly disease activity or prior therapy, remain undefined.

The germline V and J ends were trimmed by 1 base and 4 bases, with 15 bases remaining between them. The CDR3 is 16 amino acids. The V gene's germline CDR1 is ENHRY and CDR2 SYGVKD. Each and every patient relapsed after autologous stem cell transplantation, and patients got differing brentuximab vedotin exposure. Measured with immunoSEQ multiplex PCR; TCRdb has only the in-frame clones, and not every one. Found here are 45,000 to 60,000 clones, about 85% of them singletons; the top ten hold approximately 15%. Turning to this clone: What it recognizes is unknown.

The sequenced sample was peripheral blood mononuclear cells (PBMCs), obtained at baseline. The TCR originated in a human donor with classical Hodgkin lymphoma. This rearrangement joins TRBV10-3 to TRBJ2-3; the D gene is possibly TRBD1 (6 bases). DNA of the CDR3: TGTGCCATCAGTGAGTGGGAACAGGGATTGGCAGATACGCAGTATTTT. Translation gives CAISEWEQGLADTQYF.